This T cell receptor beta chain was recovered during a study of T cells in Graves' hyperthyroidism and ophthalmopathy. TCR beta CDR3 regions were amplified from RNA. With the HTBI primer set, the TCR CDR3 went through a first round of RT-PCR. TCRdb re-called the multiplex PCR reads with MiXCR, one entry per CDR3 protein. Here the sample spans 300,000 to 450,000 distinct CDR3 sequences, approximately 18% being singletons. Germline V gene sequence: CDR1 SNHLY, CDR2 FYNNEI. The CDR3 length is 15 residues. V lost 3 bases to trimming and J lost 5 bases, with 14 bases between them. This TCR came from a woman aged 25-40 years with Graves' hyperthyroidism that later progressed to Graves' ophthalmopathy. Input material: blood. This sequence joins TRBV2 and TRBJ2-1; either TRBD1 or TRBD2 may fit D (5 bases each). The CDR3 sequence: CASSEGRETHNEQFF. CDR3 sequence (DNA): TGTGCCAGCAGTGAGGGCAGGGAGACACACAATGAGCAGTTCTTC.